This TCR beta chain was sequenced during a study of graft-versus-host responses after intestinal transplantation. The overall study: Recipients uniformly received anti-thymocyte globulin induction, followed by tacrolimus and steroids for about 3 years. Study-level results: Where graft-donor T cell macrochimerism was present, patients had high graft-versus-host to host-versus-graft clonal ratios in allografts.

The V gene's germline CDR1 is SGHNT and CDR2 YYREEE (reference sequence). The CDR3 is 12 amino acids. The ends lost 4 bases at V and 7 bases at J; junction bases unmatched: 3. Repertoires were generated with immunoSEQ multiplex PCR, while TCRdb's copy carries only in-frame clones and drops some. The data show 90,000 to 130,000 clones, more than 85% seen once. With respect to this clone: Its target is not known.

The rearrangement links TRBV5-4 to TRBJ2-3, with 7 positions matching TRBD1. The sequencing here drew on unstimulated CD8+ T cells sorted from spleen or lymph node cells, taken before transplant. This receptor was taken from a human donor who was the organ donor for an intestinal transplant. CDR3 nucleotide sequence: TGTGCCAGCAGCCCGACAGGGTATACGCAGTATTTT. Translated: CASSPTGYTQYF.